One sample yielded the 29 T cell receptor beta chains listed below, sequenced in a study of T cell changes during pregnancy in multiple sclerosis. TCRdb keeps only in-frame clones here, not all; method: immunoSEQ multiplex PCR. Seen here are fewer than 110,000 clones, about 91% observed once, and the top ten hold about 3.4%. Sequencing was performed on peripheral blood, taken in the second trimester of pregnancy. The receptors here all came from a female donor with multiple sclerosis, enrolled in a pregnancy study.

The rearrangement joins TRBV6-5 to TRBJ1-2; unclear D gene. V lost 0 bases to trimming and J lost 1 base, with 12 bases between them. The germline V gene encodes CDR1 MNHEY and CDR2 SVGAGI. This CDR3 region has 16 residues. This CDR3 reads CASSYSVPGDNYGYTF. CDR3 nucleotides: TGTGCCAGCAGTTACTCGGTTCCGGGAGATAACTATGGCTACACCTTC.

CDR3 DNA sequence: TGTGCCTGGAGCCGCGGACTGAACTACGAGCAGTACTTC. Translating gives CAWSRGLNYEQYF. V and J are TRBV30 and TRBJ2-7; a weak D match, TRBD2 (5 bases). V was shortened by 3 bases and J by 3 bases, with 12 bases between the two germline ends. The V gene's germline CDR1 is GTSNPN and CDR2 SVGIG (reference sequence). The length of the CDR3 is 13 residues.

The V gene is TRBV7-6, the J gene TRBJ2-7; 9 bases line up with TRBD2. The V gene end was trimmed by 1 base and the J gene end by 1 base; junction bases not matched to a gene: 5. CDR1 is SGHVS and CDR2 is FNYEAQ in the germline V gene. This CDR3 spans 16 amino acids. CDR3 nucleotide sequence: TGTGCCAGCAGCTTAGGCGGGAGGGCCGGGTCCTACGAGCAGTACTTC. The encoded protein is CASSLGGRAGSYEQYF.

The CDR3 is CASSPRGIYEQYF. Here the CDR3 DNA reads TGTGCCAGCAGCCCCAGGGGAATTTACGAGCAGTACTTC. The V gene is TRBV6-5, the J gene TRBJ2-7, with D possibly matching TRBD1 (6 bases). The CDR3 has 13 residues. Between the trimmed V and J ends, which lost 6 bases and 4 bases, there was a span of 13 bases. Germline loops: CDR1 MNHEY, CDR2 SVGAGI.

This clone showed up just once. The CDR3 DNA sequence: TGTGCCAGCAGTTACGGACAGGGACTGAACACTGAAGCTTTCTTT. This codes for CASSYGQGLNTEAFF. This chain uses TRBV6-6 with TRBJ1-1; TRBD1 matches 8 bases. J gave up 0 bases and V 2 bases, and 2 bases lay outside the gene matches. CDR1 MNHNY and CDR2 SVGAGI come from the germline V gene (reference sequence). CDR3 length: 15 amino acids.

Here the CDR3 DNA reads TGTGCCAGCAGCTTGACCGGAGGGGAAGCTTTCTTT. This translates into CASSLTGGEAFF. The rearrangement joins TRBV7-3 to TRBJ1-1; D uncertain. V shed 3 bases and J shed 8 bases, with 10 bases lying between them. The V gene's germline CDR1 is SGHTA and CDR2 FQGTGA. This CDR3 has 12 amino acids. The whole variable domain, remainder taken from reference TRBV7-3 and TRBJ1-1, is GAGVSQTPSNKVTEKGKYVELRCDPISGHTALYWYRQSLGQGPEFLIYFQGTGAADDSGLPNDRFFAVRPEGSVSTLKIQRTERGDSAVYLCASSLTGGEAFFGQGTRLTVV.

The genes are TRBV19 and TRBJ1-1; 10 bases are shared with TRBD1. This CDR3 comprises 17 residues. Losses at the gene ends were 5 bases for V and 5 bases for J; bases not matched to a gene: 14. Germline CDR1 and CDR2: LNHDA and SQIVND (reference sequence). CDR3 sequence: CASSSPIRDRGRTEAFF. The DNA for the CDR3 is TGTGCCAGTAGTTCCCCAATTCGGGACAGGGGAAGGACTGAAGCTTTCTTT.

The V call is TRBV5-4, the J call TRBJ2-4, with 13 positions matching TRBD2. The CDR3 runs to 16 residues. Germline trimming cut 4 bases from V and 7 bases from J; bases unmatched to any gene: 8. Per germline, CDR1 SGHNT and CDR2 YYREEE (reference sequence). The DNA of the CDR3 is TGTGCCAGCAGCCCAGGACTAGCGGGAGAAAACAACATTCAGTACTTC. This codes for CASSPGLAGENNIQYF.

This clone was counted only a few times. J is TRBJ1-1 and V is TRBV28; tentatively, D is TRBD1 (5 bases). The germline CDR1 and CDR2 sequences are MDHEN and SYDVKM. The CDR3 is 11 amino acids. The V and J ends lost 2 bases and 10 bases respectively, with 8 bases between them. The CDR3 DNA reads TGTGCCAGCAGTTTAACGGGGGGAGCTTTCTTT. Protein product: CASSLTGGAFF. The variable domain in full, with the rest retrieved from reference TRBV28 and TRBJ1-1, is DVKVTQSSRYLVKRTGEKVFLECVQDMDHENMFWYRQDPGLGLRLIYFSYDVKMKEKGDIPEGYSVSREKKERFSLILESASTNQTSMYLCASSLTGGAFFGQGTRLTVV.

Worth noting for this clone: One junction end does not reproduce the germline sequence, and a read error may be involved. The chain has TRBV25-1 and TRBJ2-2; D perhaps matches TRBD2 (6 bases). The germline CDR1 and CDR2 sequences are MGHDK and SYGVNS. The CDR3 has 17 residues. The CDR3 is CASPEAGRWAKHRGAVF. Written as DNA, the CDR3 is TGTGCCAGCCCCGAGGCAGGGAGGTGGGCCAAACACCGGGGAGCTGTTTTT.

This chain uses TRBV5-4 with TRBJ1-2, with TRBD1 identical over 7 bases. The length of the CDR3 is 16 residues. Germline V gives CDR1 SGHNT, CDR2 YYREEE (reference sequence). J gave up 6 bases and V 3 bases, and 14 bases lay outside the gene matches. The CDR3 sequence is CASSSPRTGWIDGYTF. The DNA of the CDR3 is TGTGCCAGCAGCTCGCCCCGGACAGGATGGATAGATGGCTACACCTTC.

The CDR3 sequence: CASSLDGTSGYGGEQYF. The DNA of the CDR3 is TGTGCCAGCAGCTTGGACGGGACTAGCGGGTACGGTGGGGAGCAGTACTTC. The chain joins TRBV5-6 to TRBJ2-7, with 12 nucleotides matching TRBD2. The germline V gene has CDR1 SGHDT and CDR2 YYEEEE. CDR3 length: 17 residues. The junction had 11 bases not matched to a gene; V was cut back by 0 bases and J by 7 bases.

The rearrangement uses TRBV11-1 and TRBJ2-1; 9 nucleotides align to TRBD2. The CDR3 consists of 16 residues. Germline assignment: CDR1 SGHAT and CDR2 FQDESV (reference sequence). Trimming cost V 1 base and J 6 bases; bases outside gene matches: 7. The CDR3 sequence is CASSLGAGGGVNEQFF. Written as DNA, the CDR3 is TGTGCCAGCAGCTTAGGAGCGGGAGGCGGAGTCAATGAGCAGTTCTTC.

This clone was recorded only once. The rearrangement uses TRBV5-6 and TRBJ2-5; 11 bases are shared with TRBD2. Trimming removed 0 bases from V and 7 bases from J; junction bases left unmatched: 8. CDR1 is SGHDT and CDR2 is YYEEEE in the germline V gene. CDR3 length equals 16 residues. DNA of the CDR3: TGTGCCAGCAGCTTGGAACTAGCGGGGGCCAAGAGGACCCAGTACTTC. It yields the protein CASSLELAGAKRTQYF.

The chain carries TRBV30 and TRBJ2-2; D remains ambiguous. The germline V and J ends were trimmed by 0 bases and 6 bases, with 5 bases remaining between them. The CDR3 runs to 12 residues. The V gene's germline CDR1 is GTSNPN and CDR2 SVGIG (reference sequence). The CDR3 reads CAWSVGPGELFF. DNA for the CDR3: TGTGCCTGGAGTGTTGGGCCCGGGGAGCTGTTTTTT.

The rearrangement joins TRBV10-3 to TRBJ2-7, with 11 positions matching TRBD2. The CDR3 is 14 residues long. Trimming removed 6 bases from V and 4 bases from J; junction bases left unmatched: 5. Germline-derived CDR1 and CDR2 are ENHRY and SYGVKD. This CDR3 is CAIRTGTSGYEQYF. DNA for the CDR3: TGTGCCATCAGAACCGGGACTAGCGGATACGAGCAGTACTTC.

The J gene is TRBJ1-2, the V gene TRBV28, with D tentatively TRBD1 (6 bases). Germline V CDR1 and CDR2: MDHEN, SYDVKM. This CDR3 has 17 residues. V gave up 0 bases and J gave up 1 base, with 15 bases separating them. The CDR3 nucleotides are TGTGCCAGCAGTTTATGGCTCGGACAGCCTAATAACTATGGCTACACCTTC. Its protein product is CASSLWLGQPNNYGYTF.

V and J are TRBV7-2 and TRBJ2-2, with D perhaps TRBD2 (5 bases). V was clipped by 1 base and J by 3 bases, with 12 bases between them. The CDR3 sequence is 16 residues long. Germline CDR1 and CDR2: SGHTA and FQGNSA. The CDR3 coding sequence is TGTGCCAGCAGCTTAGAGGAGGTCTGGGACACCGGGGAGCTGTTTTTT. It yields the protein CASSLEEVWDTGELFF.

This chain joins TRBV7-5 and TRBJ2-3; the D call TRBD2 from the table was never checked on the DNA. TRBV7-5 is an annotated pseudogene. CDR3 length: 16 residues. DNA for the CDR3: TGTGCCAGAAGCCCCAGGACTAGCGCGAGCACAGATACGCAGTATTTT. This translates into CARSPRTSASTDTQYF.

The chain recombines TRBV29-1 with TRBJ1-2, with D unresolved. The CDR3 totals 14 residues. Germline CDR1 and CDR2: SQVTM and ANQGSEA. Trimming stripped 4 bases from V and 0 bases from J, with 12 bases between. In DNA, the CDR3 is TGCAGCGTTGTAACCCTTACTACTAACTATGGCTACACCTTC. Protein product: CSVVTLTTNYGYTF.

The rearrangement uses TRBV27 and TRBJ2-6; D uncertain. Looked up from germline, CDR1 is MNHEY and CDR2 is SMNVEV (reference sequence). The CDR3 runs 15 residues. V shed 0 bases and J shed 1 base, with 4 bases lying between them. The CDR3 bases are TGTGCCAGCAGTTTATCGAGATCTGGGGCCAACGTCCTGACTTTC. This encodes CASSLSRSGANVLTF.

The CDR3 region has the DNA TGTGCCAGAAGGGGAGATTACAATGAGCAGTTCTTC. Residues: CARRGDYNEQFF. The chain has TRBV5-3 and TRBJ2-1, with D possibly being TRBD2 (5 bases). TRBV5-3 is an ORF; its function is uncertain. V lost 5 bases to trimming and J lost 4 bases, with 7 bases between them. The CDR3 is 12 amino acids.

CDR3 region: CASSAYFRQGDRLQETQYF. CDR3 in DNA: TGTGCCAGCAGCGCGTACTTCCGACAGGGGGACCGACTCCAAGAGACCCAGTACTTC. The chain combines TRBV9 with TRBJ2-5, with TRBD1 matching over 9 bases. The CDR3 extends over 19 amino acids. Germline CDR1 and CDR2: SGDLS and YYNGEE. The V segment lost 3 bases and the J segment 1 base; nucleotides outside the gene matches: 16.

The chain links TRBV5-1 to TRBJ2-7; TRBD2 matches at 15 bases. The germline gives CDR1 SGHRS, CDR2 YFSETQ. V dropped 0 bases and J dropped 2; count of bases not matched to a gene: 3. The CDR3 is 17 amino acids. The DNA for the CDR3 is TGCGCCAGCAGCTTGGACGGACTAGCGGGAGGGCCCTACGAGCAGTACTTC. It codes for CASSLDGLAGGPYEQYF.

The chain recombines TRBV2 with TRBJ2-3; 8 bases match TRBD2. The CDR3 has 18 residues. CDR1 is SNHLY and CDR2 is FYNNEI in the germline V gene. Trimming at V came to 2 bases and at J to 0 bases, leaving 10 bases not matched to a gene. In DNA form, the CDR3 reads TGTGCCAGCAGTGAAAGGACTAGCTGGGCCCCGAGCACAGATACGCAGTATTTT. This codes for CASSERTSWAPSTDTQYF.

The chain couples TRBV5-6 to TRBJ1-1, with D possibly TRBD1 on 6 matching bases. The CDR3 loop spans 16 amino acids. CDR1 and CDR2 (germline): SGHDT, YYEEEE. The V and J ends lost 4 bases and 5 bases respectively, with 21 bases between them. The CDR3 nucleotides are TGTGCCAGCAGCGCTCACAGGGAGGGTCGGAGGACTGAAGCTTTCTTT. Amino acid sequence: CASSAHREGRRTEAFF.

The chain recombines TRBV27 with TRBJ2-5, with D perhaps TRBD1 (6 bases). The CDR3 runs 16 residues. Germline V lookup: CDR1 MNHEY, CDR2 SMNVEV (reference sequence). Trimming left V 0 bases short and J 2 bases short, with 13 bases between. CDR3 protein: CASSLSYPGQQETQYF. In DNA, the CDR3 is TGTGCCAGCAGTTTATCTTACCCTGGACAGCAAGAGACCCAGTACTTC.

The rearrangement joins TRBV27 to TRBJ2-7, with D perhaps matching TRBD1 (6 bases). V was cut by 1 base and J by 4 bases, with 14 bases left in between. The CDR3 covers 15 residues. Germline V gives CDR1 MNHEY, CDR2 SMNVEV (reference sequence). Here the CDR3 reads CASSLYLGQIYEQYF. The DNA for the CDR3 is TGTGCCAGCAGTTTATACCTCGGACAGATTTACGAGCAGTACTTC.

This chain connects TRBV4-1 to TRBJ2-3, with D perhaps matching TRBD2 (5 bases). This CDR3 has 14 residues. Germline V lookup: CDR1 MGHRA, CDR2 YSYEKL. Between the trimmed V and J ends, which lost 1 base and 3 bases, there was a span of 8 bases. The CDR3 region has the DNA TGCGCCAGCAGCCAAGTGGGCGGGACAGATACGCAGTATTTT. It translates to CASSQVGGTDTQYF.